These T cell receptor beta chains were read from a single sample in a study of blood T cell repertoires in COVID-19. Measured with immunoSEQ multiplex PCR; TCRdb has only the in-frame clones, and not every one. The sample includes about 41,000 clones, around 89% of them seen just once. Source material: peripheral blood. The receptors shown here come from a human donor in a cohort sampled during active COVID-19. Both conserved end residues are part of each CDR3. The D gene is left open where the match is weak. Only part of the rows carry a size: once, few, many, or a class if the clone is expanded.

d_gene,len,v_gene,abundance,j_gene,CDR3aa,CDR3nt
TRBD2,15,TRBV28,-,TRBJ2-7,CASTPRASGTYEQYF,TGTGCCAGCACCCCGAGGGCTAGCGGGACCTACGAGCAGTACTTC
-,13,TRBV18,once,TRBJ1-2,CASSPPDTYGYTF,TGTGCCAGCTCACCACCGGACACGTATGGCTACACCTTC
TRBD1,15,TRBV27,once,TRBJ1-1,CASSIRTGMNTEAFF,TGTGCCAGCAGTATAAGGACAGGGATGAACACTGAAGCTTTCTTT
TRBD2,17,TRBV18,-,TRBJ2-5,CASSPQRLAGGPQAQYF,TGTGCCAGCTCTCCCCAGAGACTAGCGGGAGGGCCCCAGGCCCAGTACTTC
TRBD2,15,TRBV29-1,-,TRBJ2-7,CSVAPPTSGTYEQYF,TGCAGCGTTGCTCCGCCGACTAGCGGGACCTACGAGCAGTACTTC
-,13,TRBV19,-,TRBJ1-1,CASSMWGAGEAFF,TGTGCCAGTAGTATGTGGGGTGCGGGGGAAGCTTTCTTT
-,15,TRBV9,-,TRBJ2-7,CASSSRGGEHYEQYF,TGTGCCAGCAGCTCCCGAGGTGGAGAGCACTACGAGCAGTACTTC
TRBD1,15,TRBV2,-,TRBJ2-7,CASSGGQGGRDEQYF,TGTGCCAGCAGTGGAGGACAGGGCGGTAGGGACGAGCAGTACTTC
-,15,TRBV5-1,-,TRBJ1-1,CASSLEPTVNTEAFF,TGCGCCAGCAGCTTGGAACCGACAGTCAACACTGAAGCTTTCTTT
TRBD1,12,TRBV6-5,-,TRBJ2-1,CASRPDRGEQFF,TGTGCCAGCAGGCCCGACAGGGGAGAGCAGTTCTTC
-,16,TRBV28,-,TRBJ2-1,CASSYFGTPNYNEQFF,TGTGCCAGTAGTTACTTCGGGACACCTAACTACAATGAGCAGTTCTTC
TRBD2,18,TRBV9,-,TRBJ2-2,CASSVEGTSGTNTGELFF,TGTGCCAGCAGCGTAGAAGGAACTAGCGGGACGAACACCGGGGAGCTGTTTTTT
-,12,TRBV3-1/TRBV3-2,-,TRBJ2-7,CASSLTGYVQYF,TGTGCCAGCAGTCTCACCGGGTACGTGCAGTACTTC
TRBD2,13,TRBV29-1,-,TRBJ2-1,CSAEASGRNEQFF,TGCAGCGCTGAGGCTAGCGGGAGAAATGAGCAGTTCTTC
-,15,TRBV5-1,-,TRBJ2-2,CASTVRVGDTGELFF,TGCGCCAGCACAGTTCGTGTAGGAGACACCGGGGAGCTGTTTTTT
-,13,TRBV2,-,TRBJ1-1,CASSEGAGTEAFF,TGTGCCAGCAGCGAAGGGGCGGGTACTGAAGCTTTCTTT
TRBD1,14,TRBV5-5,-,TRBJ1-4,CASRDRGPNEKLFF,TGTGCCAGCAGAGACAGGGGGCCTAATGAAAAACTGTTTTTT
-,13,TRBV7-8,few,TRBJ2-2,CASSHLNTGELFF,TGTGCCAGCAGCCACCTAAACACCGGGGAGCTGTTTTTT
TRBD2,12,TRBV27,few,TRBJ2-7,CAGLASSYEQYF,TGTGCCGGACTAGCGAGCTCCTACGAGCAGTACTTC
-,15,TRBV25-1,-,TRBJ1-5,CASKCRVSSNQPQHF,TGTGCCAGCAAATGCAGGGTTTCTAGCAATCAGCCCCAGCATTTT
-,14,TRBV5-1,-,TRBJ2-5,CASSLASGEETQYF,TGCGCCAGCAGCTTGGCCTCAGGGGAAGAGACCCAGTACTTC
TRBD2,11,TRBV6-5,-,TRBJ2-7,CASSTSGEQYF,TGTGCCAGCAGCACTAGCGGCGAGCAGTACTTC
TRBD2,20,TRBV5-4,-,TRBJ2-1,CASSLASTSGIVLHYNEQFF,TGTGCCAGCAGCTTGGCTTCGACTAGCGGGATAGTCCTCCACTACAATGAGCAGTTCTTC
TRBD2,15,TRBV27,-,TRBJ2-3,CASSFSAGETDTQYF,TGTGCCAGCAGTTTTTCAGCGGGAGAAACAGATACGCAGTATTTT
TRBD2,17,TRBV5-4,-,TRBJ2-1,CASSLGLAGGSSREQFF,TGTGCCAGCAGCTTGGGACTAGCGGGAGGATCGTCCAGGGAGCAGTTCTTC
-,15,TRBV19,once,TRBJ2-1,CASSMGMSPYNEQFF,TGTGCCAGTAGTATGGGCATGAGTCCCTACAATGAGCAGTTCTTC
-,14,TRBV5-1,once,TRBJ1-2,CASREKGMNYGYTF,TGCGCCAGCAGGGAAAAGGGGATGAACTATGGCTACACCTTC
-,15,TRBV14,few,TRBJ2-1,CASSLQVSSYNEQFF,TGTGCCAGCAGCCTACAGGTCAGCTCCTACAATGAGCAGTTCTTC
TRBD1,12,TRBV6-5,-,TRBJ1-1,CASKGTGAEAFF,TGTGCCAGCAAGGGGACAGGGGCTGAAGCTTTCTTT
-,13,TRBV25-1,-,TRBJ2-7,CASSDKQNSEQYF,TGTGCCAGCAGTGATAAACAGAATTCGGAGCAGTACTTC
TRBD1,20,TRBV7-2,-,TRBJ1-6,CASSLAGTVNFGSNNSPLHF,TGTGCCAGCAGCTTAGCCGGGACAGTCAACTTCGGGAGTAATAATTCACCCCTCCACTTT
-,12,TRBV7-9,-,TRBJ2-7,CASSQTGFEQYF,TGTGCCAGCAGCCAAACAGGGTTCGAGCAGTACTTC
TRBD2,19,TRBV18,-,TRBJ2-1,CASSPRRTSGRVQNNEQFF,TGTGCCAGCTCACCCCGCCGGACTAGCGGGAGGGTGCAGAACAATGAGCAGTTCTTC
-,13,TRBV30,-,TRBJ1-2,CAWSVVWSYGYTF,TGTGCCTGGAGTGTAGTATGGAGCTATGGCTACACCTTC
-,15,TRBV27,-,TRBJ1-1,CASSSVLGSGTEAFF,TGTGCCAGCAGTTCAGTTTTAGGTTCGGGCACTGAAGCTTTCTTT
-,16,TRBV29-1,-,TRBJ1-1,CSVEDRQGGLNTEAFF,TGCAGCGTTGAAGATCGGCAGGGTGGGTTAAACACTGAAGCTTTCTTT